The next 22 T cell receptor beta chains were all read from a single sample in a study of blood T cell repertoires in COVID-19. TCRdb's table, derived via immunoSEQ multiplex PCR, lists solely in-frame clones and lacks some. The table has roughly 200,000 clones, around nine tenths seen once; the top ten hold roughly 21%. Sequencing was performed on peripheral blood. The receptors come from a man between 60 and 70 years old with active or convalescent COVID-19.

This chain joins TRBV2 and TRBJ1-5, with 9 nucleotides matching TRBD1. V trimming: 2 bases; J trimming: 7 bases; junction bases outside the gene matches: 3. CDR3 length: 14 amino acids. Germline V lookup: CDR1 SNHLY, CDR2 FYNNEI. DNA for the CDR3: TGTGCCAGCAGTGAAACAGGGGGCTACCAGCCCCAGCATTTT. Translation: CASSETGGYQPQHF.

J is TRBJ1-4 and V is TRBV6-5; D is perhaps TRBD1 (6 bases). The CDR3 sequence is 14 residues long. Trimming took off 6 bases at V and 7 bases at J, with 15 bases between the two ends. The germline V gene has CDR1 MNHEY and CDR2 SVGAGI. CDR3 nucleotides: TGTGCCAGCAGCCGAGGGGGGGCGAGTGAAAAACTGTTTTTT. Amino acids: CASSRGGASEKLFF.

The chain employs TRBV4-1 and TRBJ2-7, with D maybe TRBD1 (6 bases). The CDR3 totals 14 residues. CDR1 is MGHRA, CDR2 YSYEKL, per germline. Trimming stripped 3 bases from V and 2 bases from J, with 11 bases between. The CDR3 spells CASSHLTGPYEQYF. The CDR3 DNA follows: TGCGCCAGCAGCCACTTGACAGGCCCCTACGAGCAGTACTTC.

The V gene is TRBV5-4, the J gene TRBJ2-5, with TRBD2 matching over 14 bases. The V gene's germline CDR1 is SGHNT and CDR2 YYREEE (reference sequence). The CDR3 is 15 amino acids. V was pared by 4 bases and J by 3 bases, with 2 bases of the junction left unmatched. The CDR3 sequence: CASSQTSGGEETQYF. The CDR3 bases are TGTGCCAGCAGCCAGACTAGCGGGGGGGAAGAGACCCAGTACTTC.

The rearrangement links TRBV12-3 or TRBV12-4 to TRBJ2-7, with D tentatively TRBD1 (5 bases). The CDR3 runs 13 residues. V was trimmed by 6 bases and J by 2 bases, leaving 11 bases between them. CDR3 sequence reads: CASRLTATYEQYF. DNA of the CDR3: TGTGCCAGCAGATTGACAGCTACCTACGAGCAGTACTTC.

The chain recombines TRBV5-6 with TRBJ1-3; 12 nucleotides align to TRBD1. Looked up from germline, CDR1 is SGHDT and CDR2 is YYEEEE. The V gene end was trimmed by 4 bases and the J gene end by 4 bases; junction bases not matched to a gene: 12. CDR3 length: 18 amino acids. The CDR3 here is CASSLLASGQGAGNTIYF. The CDR3 DNA reads TGTGCCAGCAGCCTCCTTGCGTCGGGACAGGGGGCGGGAAACACCATATATTTT.

V usage is TRBV5-4 and J usage is TRBJ2-3, with D maybe TRBD2 (6 bases). The CDR3 sequence is 15 residues long. CDR1 and CDR2 (germline): SGHNT, YYREEE (reference sequence). Trimming shortened V by 4 bases and J by 1 base, and 13 bases separated the two germline ends. CDR3 loop: CASSGKTSRTDTQYF. CDR3 DNA sequence: TGTGCCAGCAGCGGGAAGACTAGTCGCACAGATACGCAGTATTTT. Looking up the rest from reference TRBV5-4 and TRBJ2-3 gives the full variable domain: ETGVTQSPTHLIKTRGQQVTLRCSSQSGHNTVSWYQQALGQGPQFIFQYYREEENGRGNFPPRFSGLQFPNYSSELNVNALELDDSALYLCASSGKTSRTDTQYFGPGTRLTVL.

The rearrangement joins TRBV6-5 to TRBJ1-5, with D maybe TRBD1 (5 bases). The V end lost 9 bases, the J end lost 4 bases, and 13 bases lay between the germline ends. Per germline, CDR1 MNHEY and CDR2 SVGAGI. The CDR3 has 13 residues. CDR3 nucleotides: TGTGCCAGTCTGACAGACCCAAATCAGCCCCAGCATTTT. Translated: CASLTDPNQPQHF.

This chain connects TRBV18 to TRBJ2-5; D is perhaps TRBD1 (6 bases). The CDR3 extends over 13 amino acids. Deletions cut 6 bases from V and 5 bases from J, with 13 bases between. From germline, CDR1 is KGHSH and CDR2 LQKENI. Written as DNA, the CDR3 is TGTGCCAGCTCCCAACAGGGTGGCGAGACCCAGTACTTC. Its translation is CASSQQGGETQYF.

The chain employs TRBV5-1 and TRBJ2-5; D possibly corresponds to TRBD2 (5 bases). This CDR3 contains 15 residues. Germline lookup yields CDR1 SGHRS and CDR2 YFSETQ. V lost 4 bases to trimming and J lost 1 base, with 14 bases between them. Written as DNA, the CDR3 is TGCGCCAGCAGCGGCAACCTAGGACTCCAAGAGACCCAGTACTTC. It encodes CASSGNLGLQETQYF.

The chain employs TRBV9 and TRBJ2-5, with 15 positions matching TRBD2. CDR1 and CDR2 (germline): SGDLS, YYNGEE. V lost 4 bases, J lost 0 bases, and 4 bases stayed unmatched. This CDR3 is built from 17 residues. The CDR3 protein is CASSPGTSGGYQETQYF. As DNA, the CDR3 is TGTGCCAGCAGCCCCGGGACTAGCGGGGGGTACCAAGAGACCCAGTACTTC.

This chain links TRBV5-1 with TRBJ1-2; D not resolved. V shed 2 bases and J shed 4 bases, with 9 bases lying between them. This CDR3 is built from 13 residues. Germline V CDR1 and CDR2: SGHRS, YFSETQ. CDR3 nucleotide sequence: TGCGCCAGCAGCTTAGCCCCCGGCTATGGCTACACCTTC. Translation: CASSLAPGYGYTF.

The chain has TRBV3-1 (or the pseudogene TRBV3-2) and TRBJ1-4, with 7 bases fitting TRBD1. The CDR3 is 15 residues long. V shed 0 bases, J shed 8 bases, and the junction held 6 bases outside the gene matches. CDR1 and CDR2 from the germline V gene are LGHDT and YNNKEL (reference sequence). CDR3 sequence: CASSQDPGQREKLFF. CDR3 in DNA: TGTGCCAGCAGCCAAGATCCGGGACAGCGGGAAAAACTGTTTTTT.

This clone came up once. This rearrangement joins TRBV25-1 to TRBJ1-4; D perhaps matches TRBD1 (6 bases). Germline V lookup: CDR1 MGHDK, CDR2 SYGVNS. CDR3 length equals 15 residues. Trimming took 3 bases from V and 6 from J, leaving 14 bases between them. The CDR3 DNA reads as TGTGCCAGCAGTGAGTGGCAGGGGTGGGATGAAAAACTGTTTTTT. Protein product: CASSEWQGWDEKLFF.

The chain joins TRBV21-1 to TRBJ2-5; the D call TRBD2 from the table was never checked on the DNA. TRBV21-1 is a known pseudogene. The CDR3 sequence is 18 residues long. The chain's CDR3 is CASSTFRERGYDQETQYF. The CDR3 DNA reads as TGTGCCAGCAGCACTTTCAGAGAACGGGGATACGATCAAGAGACCCAGTACTTC.

With regard to this clone: Lacking the conserved final phenylalanine or tryptophan, this CDR3 likely reflects a read error. Because the CDR3's place on the DNA is in doubt, the DNA is left out and the CDR3 is given as listed by TCRdb. This chain uses TRBV24-1 with TRBJ2-7; TRBD1, the table's D call, lacks a check against the DNA. Per germline, CDR1 KGHDR and CDR2 SFDVKD. Ends included, the CDR3 has 13 residues. Here the CDR3 reads CATSRDKGQTDSD.

The J gene is TRBJ2-5, the V gene TRBV24-1; TRBD2 matches 10 bases. CDR1 is KGHDR, CDR2 SFDVKD, per germline. V gave up 4 bases and J gave up 2 bases; unmatched junction bases: 6. The CDR3 is 16 amino acids. In nucleotides, the CDR3 is TGTGCCACCAGTGACCATCTAGCGGGGGATCAAGAGACCCAGTACTTC. Protein product: CATSDHLAGDQETQYF.

The chain joins TRBV5-1 to TRBJ1-3, with D perhaps matching TRBD1 (5 bases). V was pared by 0 bases and J by 0 bases, with 10 bases between. This CDR3 comprises 16 residues. Germline values: CDR1 SGHRS, CDR2 YFSETQ. The DNA of the CDR3 is TGCGCCAGCAGCTTGGGACAGCCGGGCTCTGGAAACACCATATATTTT. It is translated as CASSLGQPGSGNTIYF.

J is TRBJ1-6 and V is TRBV7-3; D remains ambiguous. Trimming took 6 bases from V and 8 from J, leaving 14 bases between them. Germline lookup yields CDR1 SGHTA and CDR2 FQGTGA. CDR3 length: 14 residues. The CDR3 DNA sequence: TGTGCCAGCAGGATTACTGACAAGGATTCACCCCTCCACTTT. It codes for CASRITDKDSPLHF.

The chain recombines TRBV5-6 with TRBJ2-3; possible D gene TRBD1, 6 bases. Germline loops: CDR1 SGHDT, CDR2 YYEEEE. V was clipped by 4 bases and J by 2 bases, with 17 bases between them. The CDR3 runs to 16 residues. DNA of the CDR3: TGTGCCAGCAGCCTGACTGACAGGCAGCCCACAGATACGCAGTATTTT. It yields the protein CASSLTDRQPTDTQYF.

This clone was seen a single time. The chain has TRBV24-1 and TRBJ2-3; TRBD2 matches at 13 bases. Germline V gene sequence: CDR1 KGHDR, CDR2 SFDVKD. The CDR3 loop spans 17 amino acids. The ends lost 4 bases at V and 3 bases at J; junction bases unmatched: 6. CDR3 region: CATSDSGTSGTTDTQYF. In DNA form, the CDR3 reads TGTGCCACCAGTGACTCTGGGACTAGCGGGACAACAGATACGCAGTATTTT.

The chain links TRBV27 to TRBJ1-5, with a weak D call TRBD1 (5 bases). The CDR3 has 14 residues. Germline lookup yields CDR1 MNHEY and CDR2 SMNVEV (reference sequence). V lost 4 bases to trimming and J lost 7 bases, with 14 bases between them. The CDR3 region is CASSSGQGGQPQHF. As DNA, the CDR3 is TGTGCCAGCAGTTCAGGCCAGGGAGGACAGCCCCAGCATTTT.